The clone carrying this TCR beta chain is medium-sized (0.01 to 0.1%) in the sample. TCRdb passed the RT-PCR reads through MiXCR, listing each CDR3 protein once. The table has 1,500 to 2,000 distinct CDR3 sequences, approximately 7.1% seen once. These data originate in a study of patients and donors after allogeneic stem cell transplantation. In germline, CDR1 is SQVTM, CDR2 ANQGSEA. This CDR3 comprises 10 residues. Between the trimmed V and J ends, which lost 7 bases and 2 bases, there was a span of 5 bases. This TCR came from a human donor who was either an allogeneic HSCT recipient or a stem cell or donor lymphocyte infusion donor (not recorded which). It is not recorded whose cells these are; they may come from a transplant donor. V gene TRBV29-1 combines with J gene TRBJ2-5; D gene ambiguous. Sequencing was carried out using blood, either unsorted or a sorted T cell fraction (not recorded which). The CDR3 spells CSGEQETQYF. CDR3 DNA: TGCAGCGGCGAACAAGAGACCCAGTACTTC.